Listed below are T cell receptor beta chains from one sample, sequenced in a study of blood T cell repertoires in COVID-19. Produced via immunoSEQ multiplex PCR; TCRdb's table is partial and in-frame only. The table lists roughly 38,000 clones, 65% to 80% of them singletons. Sequencing used peripheral blood. The origin of the receptors is a man in his sixties with active COVID-19. CDR3s include the opening cysteine and the closing phenylalanine or tryptophan.

cdr3_aa j_call cdr3_length v_call
CASTQRRSETQYF TRBJ2-5 13 TRBV6-6
CATSRLKTGNEKLFF TRBJ1-4 15 TRBV15
CASSLEPGQGPFSNYGYTF TRBJ1-2 19 TRBV7-9
CAISESTFGGASTEAFF TRBJ1-1 17 TRBV10-3
CSVGTGFDGYTF TRBJ1-2 12 TRBV29-1
CASSGPDNYEQYF TRBJ2-7 13 TRBV9
CSVASYGYTF TRBJ1-2 10 TRBV29-1
CASNSGTDNEKLFF TRBJ1-4 14 TRBV5-1
CASSTGVEQYF TRBJ2-7 11 TRBV6-2/TRBV6-3
CSASSQGRSEAFF TRBJ1-1 13 TRBV20-1
CASRLTGGEQYF TRBJ2-7 12 TRBV5-1
CAWSVLSPPRGYTF TRBJ1-2 14 TRBV30
CASSTERGNTEAFF TRBJ1-1 14 TRBV7-8
CASSSNPGTTTYNEQFF TRBJ2-1 17 TRBV6-2/TRBV6-3
CASSLGPGQGFLGDSPLHF TRBJ1-6 19 TRBV19
CASSPATGGAVLGGYTF TRBJ1-2 17 TRBV18
CASSPLGGTEAFF TRBJ1-1 13 TRBV28
CASSYQGVGTEAFF TRBJ1-1 14 TRBV6-2/TRBV6-3
CASSEDTRAREQYF TRBJ2-7 14 TRBV4-1
CASTVGAPNEQYF TRBJ2-7 13 TRBV6-6
CASADSGSTDTQYF TRBJ2-3 14 TRBV6-4
CASSKIIPRGLNTEAFF TRBJ1-1 17 TRBV28
CASSQETGREDQQYF TRBJ2-7 15 TRBV4-3
CASSPKRGGRNEQFF TRBJ2-1 15 TRBV18
CASSQLVVGQPQHF TRBJ1-5 14 TRBV4-1
CASSLGGSPYEQYF TRBJ2-7 14 TRBV5-1
CASSYLRGGETQYF TRBJ2-5 14 TRBV6-2/TRBV6-3
CSAVGNYGYTF TRBJ1-2 11 TRBV20-1
CASSALGASGGNTIYF TRBJ1-3 16 TRBV2
CASSPRGPTDTQYF TRBJ2-3 14 TRBV21-1
CASLPDRGSEQYF TRBJ2-7 13 TRBV2
CASSPGLAAYNEQFF TRBJ2-1 15 TRBV6-5